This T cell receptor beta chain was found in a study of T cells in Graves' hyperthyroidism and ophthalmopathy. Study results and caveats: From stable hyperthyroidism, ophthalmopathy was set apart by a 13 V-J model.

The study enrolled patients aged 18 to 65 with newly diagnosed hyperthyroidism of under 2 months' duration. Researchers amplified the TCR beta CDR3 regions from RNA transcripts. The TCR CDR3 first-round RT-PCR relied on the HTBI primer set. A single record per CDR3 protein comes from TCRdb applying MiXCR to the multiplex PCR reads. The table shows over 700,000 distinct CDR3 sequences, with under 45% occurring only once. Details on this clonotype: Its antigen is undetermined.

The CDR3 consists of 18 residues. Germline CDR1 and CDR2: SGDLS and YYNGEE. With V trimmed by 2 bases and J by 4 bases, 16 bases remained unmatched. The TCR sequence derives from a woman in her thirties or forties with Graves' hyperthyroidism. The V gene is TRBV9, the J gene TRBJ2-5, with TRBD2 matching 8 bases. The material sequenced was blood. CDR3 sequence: CASSVGGAGGGFPETQYF. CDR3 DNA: TGTGCCAGCAGCGTGGGGGGGGCGGGAGGAGGTTTTCCAGAGACCCAGTACTTC.